This T cell receptor beta chain was observed in a study of blood T cell repertoires in COVID-19. Across the whole study: COVID-19 samples, acute and convalescent, were from the United States, Italy and Spain.

Authors' analysis steps: Researchers report that nucleated cell counts were estimated from reference gene primer amplification. Sequenced by immunoSEQ multiplex PCR; TCRdb stores in-frame clones only, minus some. The D gene and trimming were derived from the DNA, and the V and J assignments and clone size from that table. The table records fewer than 300,000 clones, 88% of them present only once. The germline CDR1 and CDR2 sequences are LNHDA and SQIVND (reference sequence). The V end lost 0 bases, the J end lost 2 bases, and 14 bases lay between the germline ends. The CDR3 length is 16 residues. The receptor was isolated from a woman aged 40 to 50 with acute COVID-19. Sequencing was done on a sample of PBMCs or T cells enriched from blood (not recorded which). The gene calls are TRBV19 and TRBJ2-7, with a weak D call TRBD2 (5 bases). The CDR3 loop reads CASSIDLEDRAYEQYF. The CDR3 DNA is TGTGCCAGTAGTATAGATCTGGAGGATCGTGCCTACGAGCAGTACTTC. Using reference TRBV19 and TRBJ2-7 for the parts outside the CDR3, the full variable domain is DGGITQSPKYLFRKEGQNVTLSCEQNLNHDAMYWYRQDPGQGLRLIYYSQIVNDFQKGDIAEGYSVSREKKESFPLTVTSAQKNPTAFYLCASSIDLEDRAYEQYFGPGTRLTVT.